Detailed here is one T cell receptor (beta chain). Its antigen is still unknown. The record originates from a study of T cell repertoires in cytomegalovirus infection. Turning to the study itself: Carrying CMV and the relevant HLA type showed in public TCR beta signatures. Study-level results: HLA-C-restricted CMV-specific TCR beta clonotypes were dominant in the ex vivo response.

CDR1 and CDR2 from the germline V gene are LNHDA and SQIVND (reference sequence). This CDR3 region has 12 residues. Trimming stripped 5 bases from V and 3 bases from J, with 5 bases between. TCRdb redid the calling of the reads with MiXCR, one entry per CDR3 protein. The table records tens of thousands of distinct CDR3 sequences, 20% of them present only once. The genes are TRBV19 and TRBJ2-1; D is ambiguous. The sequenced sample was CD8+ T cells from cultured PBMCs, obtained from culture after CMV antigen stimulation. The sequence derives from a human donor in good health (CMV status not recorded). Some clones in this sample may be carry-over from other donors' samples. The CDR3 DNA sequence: TGTGCCAGTAGTCCAAACTACAATGAGCAGTTCTTC. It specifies CASSPNYNEQFF.